A single sample is the source of the 20 T cell receptor beta chains below, sequenced in a study of blood T cell repertoires in COVID-19. Measured with immunoSEQ multiplex PCR; TCRdb has only the in-frame clones, and not every one. The table lists around 100,000 clones, approximately 80% of them singletons. The specimen was peripheral blood. The receptor source for this set is a woman aged 70 to 79 with acute or convalescent COVID-19.

V is TRBV5-4 and J is TRBJ2-2; 8 nucleotides line up with TRBD1. The V gene's germline CDR1 is SGHNT and CDR2 YYREEE (reference sequence). CDR3 length: 15 amino acids. Trimming at V came to 0 bases and at J to 4 bases, leaving 2 bases not matched to a gene. The CDR3 loop is CASSLAQGVTGELFF. The CDR3 DNA reads TGTGCCAGCAGCTTGGCACAGGGGGTCACCGGGGAGCTGTTTTTT.

This chain uses TRBV29-1 with TRBJ1-1, with D unclear. Trimming took 4 bases from V and 2 from J, leaving 8 bases between them. Germline lookup yields CDR1 SQVTM and CDR2 ANQGSEA. The CDR3 contains 12 residues. CDR3 DNA: TGCAGCGTTGGGGCGTACAACACTGAAGCTTTCTTT. Amino acids: CSVGAYNTEAFF.

The chain couples TRBV30 to TRBJ2-2, with a possible D match to TRBD1 (6 bases). The length of the CDR3 is 14 residues. CDR1 and CDR2 (germline): GTSNPN, SVGIG (reference sequence). V lost 3 bases and J 7 bases, leaving 15 bases between the germline ends. CDR3 DNA: TGTGCCTGGAGCCATAACAGGGATGACGGGGAGCTGTTTTTT. This translates into CAWSHNRDDGELFF.

The chain couples TRBV6-1 to TRBJ2-1; D is perhaps TRBD1 (6 bases). The CDR3 has 15 amino acids. Germline lookup yields CDR1 MNHNS and CDR2 SASEGT. V gave up 3 bases and J gave up 0 bases, with 9 bases separating them. The CDR3, as DNA: TGTGCCAGCAGTGACGACAGGTCCTCCTACAATGAGCAGTTCTTC. Residues: CASSDDRSSYNEQFF.

The rearrangement uses TRBV27 and TRBJ1-2; tentatively, D is TRBD1 (6 bases). Germline CDR1 MNHEY, CDR2 SMNVEV (reference sequence). The CDR3 runs 12 residues. Trimming stripped 9 bases from V and 7 bases from J, with 15 bases between. CDR3 in DNA: TGTGCCAGTCGACAGGCGACTTTTGGCTACACCTTC. Translating gives CASRQATFGYTF.

This clone was seen a few times. CDR3 sequence (DNA): TGTGCCAGCACCCAACGCTTGACTAGCGCCGATGAGCAGTTCTTC. Translated: CASTQRLTSADEQFF. The gene calls are TRBV7-2 and TRBJ2-1; 8 bases match TRBD2. Looked up from germline, CDR1 is SGHTA and CDR2 is FQGNSA. The CDR3 spans 15 residues. The junction had 13 bases not matched to a gene; V was cut back by 7 bases and J by 8 bases.

This clone was observed once. This chain joins TRBV6-5 and TRBJ1-1; no clear D. The V gene's germline CDR1 is MNHEY and CDR2 SVGAGI. This CDR3 has 12 residues. V was shortened by 9 bases and J by 1 base, with 9 bases between the two germline ends. The CDR3 loop reads CASSRGNTEAFF. The DNA of the CDR3 is TGTGCCAGTTCTAGAGGGAACACTGAAGCTTTCTTT.

In its sample, this clone was seen a few times. This rearrangement joins TRBV7-7 to TRBJ2-7, with D maybe TRBD2 (5 bases). CDR3 length: 15 residues. Trimming left V 5 bases short and J 2 bases short, with 16 bases between. Germline assignment: CDR1 SSHAT and CDR2 FNYEAQ (reference sequence). CDR3 DNA sequence: TGTGCCAGCAGCGTTAGCGACGGAGCAACCTACGAGCAGTACTTC. As protein: CASSVSDGATYEQYF.

This sequence joins TRBV27 and TRBJ2-1; 12 bases align to TRBD2. Germline CDR1 and CDR2: MNHEY and SMNVEV (reference sequence). The CDR3 has 17 residues. The V gene end was trimmed by 6 bases and the J gene end by 6 bases; junction bases not matched to a gene: 12. CDR3 bases: TGTGCCAGCAGGCTATCTAGCGGGGGGGCCTTCCGCAATGAGCAGTTCTTC. Protein product: CASRLSSGGAFRNEQFF.

This chain's CDR3 is CASSPDRDYGYTF. The CDR3 DNA follows: TGTGCCAGCAGTCCCGACAGGGACTATGGCTACACCTTC. The chain links TRBV27 to TRBJ1-2, with TRBD1 matching 7 bases. V was clipped by 5 bases and J by 3 bases; unmatched bases: 3. The length of the CDR3 is 13 residues. Germline V gene data show CDR1 as MNHEY and CDR2 as SMNVEV (reference sequence).

The rearrangement links TRBV19 to TRBJ1-1, with 7 positions matching TRBD1. Germline V gives CDR1 LNHDA, CDR2 SQIVND (reference sequence). This CDR3 is built from 14 residues. With 6 bases clipped from V and 1 base from J, the junction kept 5 bases outside the gene matches. In nucleotides, the CDR3 is TGTGCCAGTAGGACCGGGACAGAGAACACTGAAGCTTTCTTT. Its translation: CASRTGTENTEAFF.

The CDR3 DNA sequence: TGTGCCACCAGCGGCCGGGGTGAGACCCAGTACTTC. Amino acids: CATSGRGETQYF. J is TRBJ2-5 and V is TRBV15, with D possibly being TRBD2 (5 bases). The CDR3 has 12 residues. V shed 5 bases and J shed 5 bases, with 9 bases lying between them. The germline CDR1 and CDR2 sequences are LNHNV and YYDKDF (reference sequence).

The chain recombines TRBV5-1 with TRBJ2-2; D not resolved. Trimming pared 0 bases from V and 1 base from J, leaving 7 bases between. The CDR3 is 15 amino acids. Germline V CDR1 and CDR2: SGHRS, YFSETQ. CDR3 protein: CASSLEAENTGELFF. The CDR3 DNA reads as TGCGCCAGCAGCTTGGAGGCGGAGAACACCGGGGAGCTGTTTTTT.

The CDR3 is CASSPRGGSPPSSSYEQYV. The CDR3 bases are TGTGCCAGCAGCCCCCGGGGAGGCTCCCCTCCCTCAAGCTCCTACGAGCAGTACGTC. V and J are TRBV7-8 and TRBJ2-7; D is possibly TRBD2 (6 bases). With 5 bases removed from V and 0 bases from J, the gap between germline ends came to 26 bases. The V gene's germline CDR1 is SGHVS and CDR2 FQNEAQ. The CDR3 runs 19 residues.

The J gene is TRBJ2-3, the V gene TRBV7-9; possibly TRBD2 for D (6 bases). CDR1 is SEHNR and CDR2 is FQNEAQ in the germline V gene (reference sequence). Trimming pared 5 bases from V and 7 bases from J, leaving 22 bases between. The CDR3 is 16 amino acids. Written as DNA, the CDR3 is TGTGCCAGCAGCCCCTATGGGGGTAGCGGCGAAAATACGCAGTATTTT. The encoded protein is CASSPYGGSGENTQYF.

The rearrangement links TRBV19 to TRBJ2-5, with D possibly TRBD2 on 5 matching bases. The CDR3 runs 13 residues. Germline V CDR1 and CDR2: LNHDA, SQIVND (reference sequence). V was shortened by 9 bases and J by 0 bases, with 11 bases between the two germline ends. The CDR3 loop reads CASLGVNQETQYF. The CDR3, as DNA: TGTGCCAGCCTCGGGGTCAACCAAGAGACCCAGTACTTC.

The rearrangement links TRBV5-4 to TRBJ2-1; 8 bases fit TRBD1. Germline CDR1 reads SGHNT; CDR2 reads YYREEE (reference sequence). Losses at the gene ends were 4 bases for V and 0 bases for J; bases not matched to a gene: 3. The CDR3 is 15 amino acids. The CDR3 protein is CASSLTGASYNEQFF. The CDR3 region has the DNA TGTGCCAGCAGCCTGACAGGGGCCTCCTACAATGAGCAGTTCTTC.

The rearrangement links TRBV5-8 to TRBJ2-2, with D perhaps matching TRBD2 (6 bases). The V gene lost 0 bases and the J gene lost 1 base, with 13 bases spanning the gap. Germline V gene lookup returns CDR1 SGHTS and CDR2 YDEGEE. The CDR3 has 17 residues. The CDR3, as DNA: TGTGCCAGCAGCTTGGAGGGAGGTGCAGGGAACACCGGGGAGCTGTTTTTT. Translation gives CASSLEGGAGNTGELFF.

J is TRBJ1-3 and V is TRBV27; 7 bases fit TRBD1. The CDR3 length is 15 residues. J lost 6 bases, V lost 2 bases, and 7 bases had no gene match. Germline V CDR1 and CDR2: MNHEY, SMNVEV (reference sequence). CDR3 sequence: CASSLGRQGENTIYF. CDR3 sequence (DNA): TGTGCCAGCAGTTTAGGGAGACAGGGAGAAAACACCATATATTTT.

The V call is TRBV6-5, the J call TRBJ2-7, with D perhaps TRBD1 (5 bases). V lost 7 bases to trimming and J lost 0 bases, with 13 bases between them. In germline, CDR1 is MNHEY, CDR2 SVGAGI. The CDR3 has 14 residues. The CDR3 bases are TGTGCCAGCACCGAGGACATTTACTCCTACGAGCAGTACGTC. Residues: CASTEDIYSYEQYV.